These 9 T cell receptor beta chains were all obtained from the same sample, sequenced in a study of breast tumors, draining lymph nodes, adjacent tissues. TCRdb passed the multiplex PCR reads through MiXCR, listing each CDR3 protein once. This sample has under 15,000 distinct CDR3 sequences, with roughly 60% found just once. The sample was tumor-adjacent breast tissue. These receptors were collected from a female donor with breast cancer. Some clones in this sample may be carry-over from other donors' samples.

This clonotype showed up many times. The V and J genes are TRBV5-1 and TRBJ2-5; 14 nucleotides agree with TRBD2. Germline values: CDR1 SGHRS, CDR2 YFSETQ. J gave up 5 bases and V 0 bases, and 9 bases lay outside the gene matches. The CDR3 length is 18 residues. The CDR3 reads CASSLGTGTSGGYETQYF. The CDR3 region has the DNA TGCGCCAGCAGCTTGGGGACCGGGACTAGCGGGGGCTATGAGACCCAGTACTTC.

Concerning this clonotype: This may be a read error, as it is one base from a much larger clone. The gene calls are TRBV6-5 and TRBJ1-2; possible D gene TRBD1, 6 bases. CDR3 length: 17 amino acids. Germline CDR1 is MNHEY and CDR2 is SVGAGI. The germline V and J ends were trimmed by 4 bases and 1 base, with 19 bases remaining between them. CDR3 DNA sequence: TGTGCCAGCAGTTCCAGTCGAGGGGGGCAGTTTAACTATGGCTACACCTTC. Its translation is CASSSSRGGQFNYGYTF.

This clonotype showed up just a few times. V and J are TRBV29-1 and TRBJ2-3; tentatively, D is TRBD1 or TRBD2 (5 bases each). Per germline, CDR1 SQVTM and CDR2 ANQGSEA. V dropped 6 bases and J dropped 2 bases, with 18 bases sitting between them. The CDR3 has 15 residues. The CDR3 here is CSVWVGAGITDTQYF. The CDR3 nucleotides read TGCAGCGTCTGGGTCGGGGCAGGGATCACAGATACGCAGTATTTT.

Note on this clonotype: With a much larger clone just one base away, this may be a read error. V gene TRBV6-5 combines with J gene TRBJ1-1; D is undetermined. The germline V and J ends were trimmed by 0 bases and 7 bases, with 12 bases remaining between them. The length of the CDR3 is 14 residues. CDR1 and CDR2 from the germline V gene are MNHEY and SVGAGI. CDR3 nucleotides: TGTGCCAGCAGTTACTCGATCGTTGGAGATGAAGCTTTCTTT. This codes for CASSYSIVGDEAFF.

This clonotype has ten or more counts. V and J are TRBV9 and TRBJ2-1, with 7 bases that match TRBD1. V was pared by 0 bases and J by 8 bases, with 8 bases of the junction left unmatched. In germline, CDR1 is SGDLS, CDR2 YYNGEE. The length of the CDR3 is 15 residues. The CDR3 nucleotides read TGTGCCAGCAGCGTAGTGGGGGAGACAGGGTATGAGCAGTTCTTC. This encodes CASSVVGETGYEQFF.

The chain's CDR3 is CASVSGTGRRWSSLFF. In DNA form, the CDR3 reads TGTGCCAGCGTATCCGGGACAGGGCGAAGGTGGTCTTCACTGTTTTTT. The genes are TRBV7-9 and TRBJ1-4; 9 positions match TRBD1. V shed 8 bases, J shed 13 bases, and the junction held 20 bases outside the gene matches. This CDR3 has 16 residues. Germline CDR1 and CDR2: SEHNR and FQNEAQ (reference sequence).

The chain employs TRBV5-6 and TRBJ1-5; 8 bases match TRBD1. The germline V gene has CDR1 SGHDT and CDR2 YYEEEE. The ends lost 4 bases at V and 0 bases at J; junction bases unmatched: 6. CDR3 length: 16 residues. The CDR3 region has the DNA TGTGCCAGCAGCAACGGACAGGGCCTTAGCAATCAGCCCCAGCATTTT. Protein: CASSNGQGLSNQPQHF.

This rearrangement joins TRBV20-1 to TRBJ1-4; D is unclear. Trimming removed 6 bases from V and 5 bases from J, with 16 bases in between. The CDR3 totals 14 residues. Germline V CDR1 and CDR2: DFQATT, SNEGSKA (reference sequence). CDR3 sequence (DNA): TGCAGTGCCGAAGCGACGGAACCAAATGAAAAACTGTTTTTT. It yields the protein CSAEATEPNEKLFF.

V usage is TRBV5-1 and J usage is TRBJ2-3; 9 nucleotides agree with TRBD2. CDR3 length equals 17 residues. Germline V gene lookup returns CDR1 SGHRS and CDR2 YFSETQ. Losses at the gene ends were 0 bases for V and 2 bases for J; bases not matched to a gene: 7. CDR3 sequence (DNA): TGCGCCAGCAGCTTGGTGGGCCTAGCGGGAACCACAGATACGCAGTATTTT. As protein: CASSLVGLAGTTDTQYF.